Sequencing of this T cell receptor beta chain was carried out in a study of metastatic and nonmetastatic thyroid tumors. Turning to the study itself: Repertoires from blood and tumor or nodule tissue of malignant and benign thyroid patients were compared.

Germline V CDR1 and CDR2: MNHNS, SASEGT. The CDR3 has 15 amino acids. All patients reached thyroid surgery having received no treatment beforehand. MiXCR reprocessed the PCR reads for TCRdb. The table lists 14,000 to 15,000 clones, around 3.6% of them singletons. This sequence joins TRBV6-1 and TRBJ2-1, with a weak D call TRBD2 (5 bases). Sequencing was done on a sample of tumor tissue. This TCR came from a female donor with papillary thyroid cancer or a benign thyroid nodule (not recorded which). Some clones in this sample may be carry-over from other donors' samples. The CDR3 loop reads CARSTVTGTYNEQFF. The CDR3, as DNA: TGTGCAAGAAGTACCGTGACGGGGACCTACAATGAGCAGTTCTTC.